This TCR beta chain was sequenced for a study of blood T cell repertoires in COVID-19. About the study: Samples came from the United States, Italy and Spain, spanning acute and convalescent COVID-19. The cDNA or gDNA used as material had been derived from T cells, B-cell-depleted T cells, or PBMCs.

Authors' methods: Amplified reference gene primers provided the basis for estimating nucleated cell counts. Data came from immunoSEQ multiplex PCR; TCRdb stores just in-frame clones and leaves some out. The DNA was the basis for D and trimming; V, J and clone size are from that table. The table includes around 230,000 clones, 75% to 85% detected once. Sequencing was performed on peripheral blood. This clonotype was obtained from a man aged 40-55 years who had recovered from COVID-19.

CDR3: CASSVQGGGYGYTF. In DNA form, the CDR3 reads TGTGCCAGCAGCGTACAGGGAGGGGGCTATGGCTACACCTTC. J is TRBJ1-2 and V is TRBV2, with D possibly TRBD1 on 6 matching bases. Germline V gene sequence: CDR1 SNHLY, CDR2 FYNNEI. This CDR3 is built from 14 residues. Trimming took 6 bases from V and 4 from J, leaving 15 bases between them.